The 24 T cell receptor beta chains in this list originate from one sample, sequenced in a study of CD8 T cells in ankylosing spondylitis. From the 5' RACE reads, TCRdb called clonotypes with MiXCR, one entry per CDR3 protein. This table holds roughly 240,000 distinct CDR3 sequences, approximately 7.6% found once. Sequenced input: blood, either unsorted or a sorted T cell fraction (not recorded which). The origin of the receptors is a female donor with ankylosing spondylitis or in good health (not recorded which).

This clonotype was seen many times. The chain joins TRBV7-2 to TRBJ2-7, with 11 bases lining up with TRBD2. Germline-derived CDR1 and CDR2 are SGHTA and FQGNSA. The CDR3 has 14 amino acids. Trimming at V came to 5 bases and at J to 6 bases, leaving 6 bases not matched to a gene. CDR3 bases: TGTGCCAGCAGCGTACTAGCGGGAGCTCGCGAGCAGTACTTC. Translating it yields CASSVLAGAREQYF. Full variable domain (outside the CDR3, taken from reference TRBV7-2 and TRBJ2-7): GAGVSQSPSNKVTEKGKDVELRCDPISGHTALYWYRQSLGQGLEFLIYFQGNSAPDKSGLPSDRFSAERTGGSVSTLTIQRTQQEDSAVYLCASSVLAGAREQYFGPGTRLTVT.

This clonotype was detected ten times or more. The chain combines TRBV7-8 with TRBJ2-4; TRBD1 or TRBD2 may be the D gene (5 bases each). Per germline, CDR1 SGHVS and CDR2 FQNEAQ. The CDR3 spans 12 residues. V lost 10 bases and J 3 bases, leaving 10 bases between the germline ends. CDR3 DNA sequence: TGTGCCACGGGGCCAGGCAAAAACATTCAGTACTTC. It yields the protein CATGPGKNIQYF.

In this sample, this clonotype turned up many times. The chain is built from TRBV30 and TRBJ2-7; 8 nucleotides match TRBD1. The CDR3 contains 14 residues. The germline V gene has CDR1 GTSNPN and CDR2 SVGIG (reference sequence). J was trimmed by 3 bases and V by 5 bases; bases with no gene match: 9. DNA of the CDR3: TGTGCCTGGCGTGGGACAGGCTCTGGCTACGAGCAGTACTTC. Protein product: CAWRGTGSGYEQYF.

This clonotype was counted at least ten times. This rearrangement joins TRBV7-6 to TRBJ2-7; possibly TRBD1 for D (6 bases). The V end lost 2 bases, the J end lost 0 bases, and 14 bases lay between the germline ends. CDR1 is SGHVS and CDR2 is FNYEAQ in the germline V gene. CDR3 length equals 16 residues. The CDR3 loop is CASSLTGRIGSYEQYF. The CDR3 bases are TGTGCCAGCAGCTTAACAGGGCGAATAGGCTCCTACGAGCAGTACTTC.

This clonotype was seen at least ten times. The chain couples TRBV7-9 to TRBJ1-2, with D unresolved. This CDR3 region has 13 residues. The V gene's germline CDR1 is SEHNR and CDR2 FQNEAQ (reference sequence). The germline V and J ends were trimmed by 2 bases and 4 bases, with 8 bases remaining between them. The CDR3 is CASSLSGLYGYTF. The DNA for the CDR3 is TGTGCCAGCAGCTTATCCGGCCTCTATGGCTACACCTTC.

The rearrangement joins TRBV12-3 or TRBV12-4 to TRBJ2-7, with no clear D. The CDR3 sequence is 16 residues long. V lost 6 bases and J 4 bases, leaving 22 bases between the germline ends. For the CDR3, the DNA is TGTGCCAGCAGCACCCTACTGACGACCACGGTGTACGAGCAGTACTTC. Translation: CASSTLLTTTVYEQYF.

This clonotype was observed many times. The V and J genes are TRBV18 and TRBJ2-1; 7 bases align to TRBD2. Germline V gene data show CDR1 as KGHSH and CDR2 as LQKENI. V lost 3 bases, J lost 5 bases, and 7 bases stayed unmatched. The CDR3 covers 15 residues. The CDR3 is CASSPPAGAHNEQFF. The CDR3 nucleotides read TGTGCCAGCTCACCTCCGGCGGGAGCCCACAATGAGCAGTTCTTC.

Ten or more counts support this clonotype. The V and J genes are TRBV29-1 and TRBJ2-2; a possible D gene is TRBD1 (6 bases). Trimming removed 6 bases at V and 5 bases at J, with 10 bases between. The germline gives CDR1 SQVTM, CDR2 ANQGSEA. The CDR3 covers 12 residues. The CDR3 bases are TGCAGCGTGGGACACGGGACCGGGGAGCTGTTTTTT. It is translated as CSVGHGTGELFF.

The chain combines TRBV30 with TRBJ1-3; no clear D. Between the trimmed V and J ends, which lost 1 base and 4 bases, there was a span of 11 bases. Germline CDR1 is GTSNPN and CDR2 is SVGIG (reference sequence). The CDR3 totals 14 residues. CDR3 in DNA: TGTGCCTGGAGTGCAACCTACTCCGGAAACACCATATATTTT. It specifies CAWSATYSGNTIYF.

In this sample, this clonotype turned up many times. This CDR3 reads CAAFVPGNKQYF. The CDR3 DNA sequence: TGCGCCGCCTTCGTTCCGGGAAATAAGCAGTACTTC. The chain has TRBV10-2 and TRBJ2-7, with D perhaps matching TRBD2 (5 bases). Germline loops: CDR1 WSHSY, CDR2 SAAADI. V lost 11 bases to trimming and J lost 8 bases, with 19 bases between them. The CDR3 loop spans 12 amino acids.

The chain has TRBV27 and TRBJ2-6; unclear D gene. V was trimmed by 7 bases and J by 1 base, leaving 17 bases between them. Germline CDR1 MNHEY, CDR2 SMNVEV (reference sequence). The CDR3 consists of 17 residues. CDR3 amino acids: CASNPGPLVSGANVLTF. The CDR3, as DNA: TGTGCCAGCAACCCCGGGCCCCTAGTATCTGGGGCCAACGTCCTGACTTTC.

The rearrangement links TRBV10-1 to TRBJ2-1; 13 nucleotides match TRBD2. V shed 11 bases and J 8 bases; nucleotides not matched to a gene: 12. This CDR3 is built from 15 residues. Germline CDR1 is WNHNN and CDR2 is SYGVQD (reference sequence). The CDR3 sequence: CAVGLAGANRDEQFF. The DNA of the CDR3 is TGCGCCGTTGGACTAGCGGGAGCGAATAGGGATGAGCAGTTCTTC.

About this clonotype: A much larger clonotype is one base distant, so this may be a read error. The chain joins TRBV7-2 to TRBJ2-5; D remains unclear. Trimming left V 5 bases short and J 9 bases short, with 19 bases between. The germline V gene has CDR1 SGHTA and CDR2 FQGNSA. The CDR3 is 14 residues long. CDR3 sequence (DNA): TGTGCCAGCAGCATAGGGTGGTCTCCCAATGCCCAGTACTTC. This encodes CASSIGWSPNAQYF.

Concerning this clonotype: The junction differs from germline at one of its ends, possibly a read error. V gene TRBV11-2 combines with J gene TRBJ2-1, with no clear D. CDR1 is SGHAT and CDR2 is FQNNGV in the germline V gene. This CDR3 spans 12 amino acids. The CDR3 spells CANSSILGEQFF. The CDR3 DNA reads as TGTGCCAACAGCTCAATCCTCGGGGAGCAGTTCTTC.

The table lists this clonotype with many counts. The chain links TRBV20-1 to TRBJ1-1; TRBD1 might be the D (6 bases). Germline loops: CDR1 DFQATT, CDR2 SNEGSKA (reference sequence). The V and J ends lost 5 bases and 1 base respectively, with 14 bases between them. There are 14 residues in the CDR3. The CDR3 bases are TGCAGTGCTCGTAGAACAGGGAGGAACACTGAAGCTTTCTTT. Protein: CSARRTGRNTEAFF.

For the CDR3, the DNA is TGTGCCTGGACTGACAGGGGGGACACCGGGGAGCTGTTTTTT. It specifies CAWTDRGDTGELFF. The chain joins TRBV30 to TRBJ2-2; 9 bases agree with TRBD1. Trimming removed 4 bases from V and 3 bases from J; junction bases left unmatched: 3. This CDR3 is built from 14 residues. Germline lookup yields CDR1 GTSNPN and CDR2 SVGIG (reference sequence).

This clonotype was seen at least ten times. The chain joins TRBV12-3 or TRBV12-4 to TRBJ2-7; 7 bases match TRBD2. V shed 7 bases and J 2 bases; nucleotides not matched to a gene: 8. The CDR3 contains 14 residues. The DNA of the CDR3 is TGTGCCAGCACCTGGGGGGGAGGGCCCTACGAGCAGTACTTC. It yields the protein CASTWGGGPYEQYF.

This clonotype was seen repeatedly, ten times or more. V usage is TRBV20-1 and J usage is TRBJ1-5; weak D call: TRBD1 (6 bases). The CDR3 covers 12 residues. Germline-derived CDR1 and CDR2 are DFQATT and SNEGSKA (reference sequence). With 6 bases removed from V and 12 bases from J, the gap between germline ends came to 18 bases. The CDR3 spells CSAEPGGGRQHF. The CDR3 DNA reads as TGCAGTGCAGAGCCCGGCGGGGGGCGCCAGCATTTT.

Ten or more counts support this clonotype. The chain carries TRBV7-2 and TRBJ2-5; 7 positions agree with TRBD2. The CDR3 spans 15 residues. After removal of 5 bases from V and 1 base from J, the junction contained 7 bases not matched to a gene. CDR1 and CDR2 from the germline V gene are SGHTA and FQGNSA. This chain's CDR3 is CASSNAAGFQETQYF. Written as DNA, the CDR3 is TGTGCCAGCAGCAACGCAGCGGGGTTCCAAGAGACCCAGTACTTC.

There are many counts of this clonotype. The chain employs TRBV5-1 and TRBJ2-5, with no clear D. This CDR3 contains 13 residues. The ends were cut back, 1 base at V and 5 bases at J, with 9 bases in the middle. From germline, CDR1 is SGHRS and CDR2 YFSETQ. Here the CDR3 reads CASSLRPLETQYF. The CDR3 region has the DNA TGCGCCAGCAGCTTGAGGCCTCTGGAGACCCAGTACTTC.

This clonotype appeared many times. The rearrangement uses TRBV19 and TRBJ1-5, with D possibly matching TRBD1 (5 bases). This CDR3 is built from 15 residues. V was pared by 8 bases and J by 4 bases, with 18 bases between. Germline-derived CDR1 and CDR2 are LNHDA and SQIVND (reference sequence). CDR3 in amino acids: CASRPGGWENQPQHF. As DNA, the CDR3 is TGTGCCAGTCGGCCCGGGGGGTGGGAAAATCAGCCCCAGCATTTT. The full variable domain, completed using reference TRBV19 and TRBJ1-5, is DGGITQSPKYLFRKEGQNVTLSCEQNLNHDAMYWYRQDPGQGLRLIYYSQIVNDFQKGDIAEGYSVSREKKESFPLTVTSAQKNPTAFYLCASRPGGWENQPQHFGDGTRLSIL.

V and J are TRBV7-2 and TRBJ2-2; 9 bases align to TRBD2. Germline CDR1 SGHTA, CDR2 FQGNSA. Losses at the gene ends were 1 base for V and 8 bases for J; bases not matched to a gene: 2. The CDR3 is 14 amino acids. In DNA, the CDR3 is TGTGCCAGCAGCTTAGGTAGCGGGAGTGGGGAGCTGTTTTTT. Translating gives CASSLGSGSGELFF.

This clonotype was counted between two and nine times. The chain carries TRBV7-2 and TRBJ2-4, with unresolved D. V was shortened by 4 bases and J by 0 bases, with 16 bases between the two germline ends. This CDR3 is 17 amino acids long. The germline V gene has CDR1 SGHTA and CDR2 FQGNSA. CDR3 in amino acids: CASSSLSGPLAKNIQYF. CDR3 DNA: TGTGCCAGCAGCTCCCTTAGTGGACCACTAGCCAAAAACATTCAGTACTTC. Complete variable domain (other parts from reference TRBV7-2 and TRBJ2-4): GAGVSQSPSNKVTEKGKDVELRCDPISGHTALYWYRQSLGQGLEFLIYFQGNSAPDKSGLPSDRFSAERTGGSVSTLTIQRTQQEDSAVYLCASSSLSGPLAKNIQYFGAGTRLSVL.

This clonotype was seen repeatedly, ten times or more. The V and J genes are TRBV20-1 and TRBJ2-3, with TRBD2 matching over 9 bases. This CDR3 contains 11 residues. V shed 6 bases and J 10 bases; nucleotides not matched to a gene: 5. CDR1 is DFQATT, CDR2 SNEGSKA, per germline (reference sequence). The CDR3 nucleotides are TGCAGTGCGCCGCGGGAGGGTGCGCAGTATTTT. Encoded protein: CSAPREGAQYF.